This T cell receptor (beta chain) came from a study of tumor-infiltrating lymphocytes in primary liver carcinoma. Study-level background: Male and female patients aged 30 to 69 years made up the cohort.

This CDR3 is 14 amino acids long. V was clipped by 4 bases and J by 6 bases; unmatched bases: 8. CDR1 and CDR2 from the germline V gene are GTSNPN and SVGIG (reference sequence). Many counts were recorded for this clonotype. No antigen is known for it. Whole-study findings and limits: Blood fell significantly below tumors in its top-250-clone fraction (p = 0.039).

TCR beta cDNA came from roughly 0.45 ug total RNA, primed with a constant-region primer. The TCR beta library was amplified through three nested multiplex PCR rounds in a modified ARM-PCR procedure. In the first two PCR rounds, TRBV1-TRBV30 forward primers were paired with a C-beta reverse primer, and each round lasted around 10 cycles. TCRdb redid the calling of the multiplex PCR reads with MiXCR, one entry per CDR3 protein. The sample records roughly 120,000 distinct CDR3 sequences, 64% being singletons. The study co-extracted DNA and RNA from roughly 20-30 mg of unsorted bulk tissue. Samples came from superior, inferior, lateral poles and tumor centre.

V usage is TRBV30 and J usage is TRBJ2-1, with 8 bases identical to TRBD2. This TCR derives from an older woman with primary liver carcinoma and hepatitis B virus infection. Specimen: liver tumor tissue from sampling region 3. Documented subset: tumor region T3, left-lateral pole. The CDR3 coding sequence is TGTGCCTGGACCCTAGGACTAGCCGCCAATGAGCAGTTCTTC. Translating gives CAWTLGLAANEQFF.